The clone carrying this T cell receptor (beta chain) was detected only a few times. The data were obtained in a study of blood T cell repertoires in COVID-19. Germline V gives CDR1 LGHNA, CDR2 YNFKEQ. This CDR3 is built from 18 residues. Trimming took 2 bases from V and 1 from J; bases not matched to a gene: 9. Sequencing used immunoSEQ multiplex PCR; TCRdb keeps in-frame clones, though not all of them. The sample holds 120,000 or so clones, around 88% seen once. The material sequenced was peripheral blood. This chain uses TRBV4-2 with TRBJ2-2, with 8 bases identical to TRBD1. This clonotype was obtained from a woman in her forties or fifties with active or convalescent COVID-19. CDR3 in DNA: TGTGCCAGCAGCCAACAAGACAGGGGAAGGCGGAACACCGGGGAGCTGTTTTTT. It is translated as CASSQQDRGRRNTGELFF.